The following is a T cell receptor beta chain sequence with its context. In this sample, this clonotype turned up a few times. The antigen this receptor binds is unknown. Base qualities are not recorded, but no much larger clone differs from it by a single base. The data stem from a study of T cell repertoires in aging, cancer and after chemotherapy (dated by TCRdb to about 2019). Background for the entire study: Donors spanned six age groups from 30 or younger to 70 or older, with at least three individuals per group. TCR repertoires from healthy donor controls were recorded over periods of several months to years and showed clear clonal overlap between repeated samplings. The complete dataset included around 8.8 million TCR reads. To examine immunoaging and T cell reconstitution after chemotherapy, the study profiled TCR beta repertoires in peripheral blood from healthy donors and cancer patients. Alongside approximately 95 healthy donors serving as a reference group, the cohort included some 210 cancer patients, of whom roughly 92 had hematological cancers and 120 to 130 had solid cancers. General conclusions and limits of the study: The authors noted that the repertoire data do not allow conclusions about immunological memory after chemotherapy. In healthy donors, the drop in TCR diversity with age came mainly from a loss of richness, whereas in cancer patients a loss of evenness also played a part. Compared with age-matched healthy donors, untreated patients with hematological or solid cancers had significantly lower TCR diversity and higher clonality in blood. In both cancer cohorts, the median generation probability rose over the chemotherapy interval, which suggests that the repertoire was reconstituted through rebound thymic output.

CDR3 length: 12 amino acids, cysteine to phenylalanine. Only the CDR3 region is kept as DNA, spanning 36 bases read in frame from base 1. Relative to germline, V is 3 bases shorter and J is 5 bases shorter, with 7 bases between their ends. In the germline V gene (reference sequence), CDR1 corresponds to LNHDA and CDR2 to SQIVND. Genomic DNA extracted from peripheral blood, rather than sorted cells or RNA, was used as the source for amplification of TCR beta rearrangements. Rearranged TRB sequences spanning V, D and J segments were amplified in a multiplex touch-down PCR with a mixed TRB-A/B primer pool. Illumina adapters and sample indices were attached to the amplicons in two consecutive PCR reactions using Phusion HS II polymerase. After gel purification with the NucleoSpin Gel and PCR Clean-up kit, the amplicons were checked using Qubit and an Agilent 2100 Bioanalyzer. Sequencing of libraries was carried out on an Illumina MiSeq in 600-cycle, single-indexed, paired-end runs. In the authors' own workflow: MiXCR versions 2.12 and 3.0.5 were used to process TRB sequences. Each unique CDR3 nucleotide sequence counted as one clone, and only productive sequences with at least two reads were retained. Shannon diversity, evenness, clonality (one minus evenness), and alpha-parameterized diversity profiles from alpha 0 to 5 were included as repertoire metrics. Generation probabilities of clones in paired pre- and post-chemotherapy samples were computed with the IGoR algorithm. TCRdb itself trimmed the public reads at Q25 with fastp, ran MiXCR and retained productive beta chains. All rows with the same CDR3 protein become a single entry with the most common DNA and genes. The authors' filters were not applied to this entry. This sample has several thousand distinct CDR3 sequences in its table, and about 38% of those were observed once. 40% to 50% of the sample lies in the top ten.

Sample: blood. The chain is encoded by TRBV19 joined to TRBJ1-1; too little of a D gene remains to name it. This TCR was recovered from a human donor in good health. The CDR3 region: CASSIGNTEAFF. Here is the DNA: TGTGCCAGTAGTATCGGGAATACTGAAGCTTTCTTT.